Below, 19 T cell receptor beta chains from the same sample are listed, as sequenced in a study of read filtering for tumor transcriptome and immune sequencing (TCRdb year 2020). Sequencing instrument: Illumina HiSeq 4000. Starting from around 420 ng RNA, TCR libraries were constructed with the Immunoverse kit using molecular barcoded adaptors that cover the alpha/delta and beta/gamma chains. TCRdb passed the public sequencing reads through fastp at Q25 and MiXCR, retaining productive beta sequences. Each CDR3 protein appears once, grouped with its most common genes and DNA. The sample data list roughly 130,000 distinct CDR3 sequences, and over 10% of these were observed just once. The ten largest clones represent approximately 11% of the sample. The sample taken for sequencing was a population of CD138-negative cells sorted from bone marrow. In the paper's terms, the cell subset or site label means: bone marrow mononuclear cells depleted of CD138+ plasma/myeloma cells by negative magnetic selection. The origin of the receptors is a donor over 35 with multiple myeloma.

This clonotype was recorded at least ten times. The V and J genes are TRBV6-6 and TRBJ2-1; TRBD1 matches at 9 bases. V shed 6 bases and J 8 bases; nucleotides not matched to a gene: 11. Germline lookup yields CDR1 MNHNY and CDR2 SVGAGI (reference sequence). The CDR3 consists of 15 residues. CDR3 sequence (DNA): TGTGCCAGCAGCCCCCCGGGACAGGGTATCCATGAGCAGTTCTTC. Its translation: CASSPPGQGIHEQFF.

This clonotype was counted many times. The J gene is TRBJ2-1, the V gene TRBV10-2; D remains unclear. Germline V gene lookup returns CDR1 WSHSY and CDR2 SAAADI. This CDR3 has 12 residues. Deletions cut 2 bases from V and 2 bases from J, with 1 base between. The CDR3: CASSEAYNEQFF. The CDR3 DNA reads as TGCGCCAGCAGTGAGGCCTACAATGAGCAGTTCTTC.

This clonotype has a count of ten or more. The chain joins TRBV6-1 to TRBJ2-1, with TRBD1 as a possible D gene (7 bases). The germline V and J ends were trimmed by 0 bases and 1 base, with 10 bases remaining between them. Germline values: CDR1 MNHNS, CDR2 SASEGT. The CDR3 covers 16 residues. CDR3 residues: CASSEAAGGSYNEQFF. The CDR3, as DNA: TGTGCCAGCAGTGAAGCGGCAGGGGGGTCCTACAATGAGCAGTTCTTC.

This clonotype counts as medium-sized (0.01 to 0.1%). The rearrangement uses TRBV7-9 and TRBJ2-1; D perhaps matches TRBD1 (6 bases). Trimming shortened V by 3 bases and J by 3 bases, and 6 bases separated the two germline ends. This CDR3 spans 13 amino acids. Germline CDR1 SEHNR, CDR2 FQNEAQ (reference sequence). Written as DNA, the CDR3 is TGTGCCAGCAGCTTGGACAGCTACAATGAGCAGTTCTTC. Translation gives CASSLDSYNEQFF. Full variable domain (outside the CDR3, taken from reference TRBV7-9 and TRBJ2-1): DTGVSQNPRHKITKRGQNVTFRCDPISEHNRLYWYRQTLGQGPEFLTYFQNEAQLEKSRLLSDRFSAERPKGSFSTLEIQRTEQGDSAMYLCASSLDSYNEQFFGPGTRLTVL.

Remarks on this clonotype: A read error is possible here, since a much larger clone lies one base away. The V call is TRBV11-2, the J call TRBJ2-5; unclear D gene. The CDR3 has 14 amino acids. The germline V gene has CDR1 SGHAT and CDR2 FQNNGV. Trimming shortened V by 2 bases and J by 4 bases, and 11 bases separated the two germline ends. The CDR3 reads CASSLLGYLETQYF. The CDR3, as DNA: TGTGCCAGCAGCTTATTAGGTTATCTAGAGACCCAGTACTTC.

This clonotype showed up many times. The chain carries TRBV5-1 and TRBJ2-1, with 11 nucleotides matching TRBD2. The germline V gene encodes CDR1 SGHRS and CDR2 YFSETQ. V lost 4 bases to trimming and J lost 0 bases; unmatched junction nucleotides: 3. This CDR3 spans 16 amino acids. As DNA, the CDR3 is TGCGCCAGCAGCCTTAGCGGGGGGGGCTCCTACAATGAGCAGTTCTTC. This translates into CASSLSGGGSYNEQFF. Complete variable domain (other parts from reference TRBV5-1 and TRBJ2-1): KAGVTQTPRYLIKTRGQQVTLSCSPISGHRSVSWYQQTPGQGLQFLFEYFSETQRNKGNFPGRFSGRQFSNSRSEMNVSTLELGDSALYLCASSLSGGGSYNEQFFGPGTRLTVL.

This clonotype has more than one count but fewer than ten. CDR3 sequence: CASSTTRETGELFF. CDR3 DNA: TGTGCCAGCAGCACTACCAGAGAGACCGGGGAGCTGTTTTTT. This chain uses TRBV6-1 with TRBJ2-2; no clear D. Trimming took 6 bases from V and 5 from J, leaving 13 bases between them. Germline V lookup: CDR1 MNHNS, CDR2 SASEGT. The CDR3 loop spans 14 amino acids.

Points on this clonotype: Being one base from a much bigger clone, this may be a read error. The chain carries TRBV28 and TRBJ2-7; TRBD2 matches 11 bases. The CDR3 covers 15 residues. CDR1 MDHEN and CDR2 SYDVKM come from the germline V gene. CDR3 sequence reads: CAGSFLAGGYREQYF. The CDR3 DNA reads TGTGCCGGCAGTTTCTTAGCGGGAGGGTATAGGGAGCAGTACTTC.

There are many counts of this clonotype. The gene calls are TRBV28 and TRBJ1-5; D is ambiguous. CDR1 is MDHEN and CDR2 is SYDVKM in the germline V gene. The CDR3 consists of 15 residues. V lost 10 bases to trimming and J lost 2 bases, with 18 bases between them. In DNA form, the CDR3 reads TGTGCCATCCTCGCTAGCGGTAGGGGCAATCAGCCCCAGCATTTT. It codes for CAILASGRGNQPQHF.

This clonotype was recorded a few times. The chain employs TRBV28 and TRBJ2-1, with 7 bases lining up with TRBD2. This CDR3 spans 15 amino acids. J was trimmed by 6 bases and V by 6 bases; bases with no gene match: 11. Germline loops: CDR1 MDHEN, CDR2 SYDVKM. Here the CDR3 reads CASSRTRIRGNEQFF. The CDR3 nucleotides read TGTGCCAGCAGCCGGACTAGGATCCGTGGCAATGAGCAGTTCTTC.

This clonotype occurred a few times. This may stem from a read error, because a much larger clone lies one nucleotide away. The chain has TRBV7-9 and TRBJ1-4; the D gene is possibly TRBD1 (6 bases). The germline V gene encodes CDR1 SEHNR and CDR2 FQNEAQ (reference sequence). CDR3 length: 14 amino acids. CDR3 in amino acids: CASSRGGGRERLFF. As DNA, the CDR3 is TGTGCCAGCAGCAGAGGGGGGGGCAGGGAAAGACTGTTTTTT.

This clonotype has a count of ten or more. J is TRBJ2-1 and V is TRBV7-9; no clear D. This CDR3 spans 12 amino acids. Germline V lookup: CDR1 SEHNR, CDR2 FQNEAQ (reference sequence). Trimming left V 5 bases short and J 9 bases short, with 11 bases between. The CDR3 DNA reads as TGTGCCAGCAGCCTCTCTAGTCGTGAGCAGTTCTTC. Translation gives CASSLSSREQFF.

This clonotype was observed a few times. The rearrangement joins TRBV7-2 to TRBJ1-1; D is ambiguous. Germline loops: CDR1 SGHTA, CDR2 FQGNSA. This CDR3 is built from 13 residues. V lost 3 bases and J 5 bases, leaving 10 bases between the germline ends. CDR3 bases: TGTGCCAGCAGCTTTCAAGAGTTGACTGAAGCTTTCTTT. Translated: CASSFQELTEAFF.

This clonotype was seen repeatedly, ten times or more. This sequence joins TRBV20-1 and TRBJ1-1; 8 bases agree with TRBD1. The trim removed 6 bases at V and 1 base at J, leaving 7 bases unmatched. Germline CDR1 is DFQATT and CDR2 is SNEGSKA (reference sequence). The length of the CDR3 is 14 residues. CDR3 region: CSAPRQGKNTEAFF. For the CDR3, the DNA is TGCAGTGCACCTAGACAGGGGAAGAACACTGAAGCTTTCTTT.

This clonotype was picked up a small number of times. V usage is TRBV29-1 and J usage is TRBJ1-1; tentatively, D is TRBD1 (6 bases). The germline gives CDR1 SQVTM, CDR2 ANQGSEA. Trimming cost V 7 bases and J 1 base, with 16 bases left between them. The CDR3 consists of 14 residues. The CDR3 region has the DNA TGCAGCGCAAAACCTCCGGGGGCGAACACTGAAGCTTTCTTT. This codes for CSAKPPGANTEAFF. Looking up the rest from reference TRBV29-1 and TRBJ1-1 gives the full variable domain: SAVISQKPSRDICQRGTSLTIQCQVDSQVTMMFWYRQQPGQSLTLIATANQGSEATYESGFVIDKFPISRPNLTFSTLTVSNMSPEDSSIYLCSAKPPGANTEAFFGQGTRLTVV.

This clonotype was recorded at least ten times. The chain links TRBV15 to TRBJ1-1, with TRBD1 identical over 8 bases. Trimming at V came to 0 bases and at J to 3 bases, leaving 6 bases not matched to a gene. The CDR3 has 16 residues. Germline loops: CDR1 LNHNV, CDR2 YYDKDF (reference sequence). CDR3 sequence: CATSRDLGQGDTEAFF. CDR3 DNA: TGTGCCACCAGCAGAGATCTCGGACAGGGCGACACTGAAGCTTTCTTT.

In its sample, this clonotype was seen many times. V is TRBV19 and J is TRBJ2-3; the match to TRBD2 covers 7 bases. The germline V gene encodes CDR1 LNHDA and CDR2 SQIVND (reference sequence). This CDR3 comprises 15 residues. V lost 3 bases and J lost 2; bases outside the gene matches: 5. As DNA, the CDR3 is TGTGCCAGTAGTATCGATCGGGGGGTCACAGATACGCAGTATTTT. Protein sequence: CASSIDRGVTDTQYF. The complete variable domain, with remaining parts taken from reference TRBV19 and TRBJ2-3, reads DGGITQSPKYLFRKEGQNVTLSCEQNLNHDAMYWYRQDPGQGLRLIYYSQIVNDFQKGDIAEGYSVSREKKESFPLTVTSAQKNPTAFYLCASSIDRGVTDTQYFGPGTRLTVL.

This clonotype was found many times. This sequence joins TRBV28 and TRBJ1-2; 12 bases are a match to TRBD1. In germline, CDR1 is MDHEN, CDR2 SYDVKM. The trim removed 7 bases at V and 6 bases at J, leaving 9 bases unmatched. The CDR3 consists of 15 residues. The CDR3 DNA sequence: TGTGCCAGCACCCTGGGGGGACAGGGGGCCGATGGCTACACCTTC. Translated: CASTLGGQGADGYTF.

As concerns this clonotype: This may be a read error: a much more frequent sequence differs by one nucleotide. V and J are TRBV29-1 and TRBJ1-1; D remains ambiguous. The CDR3 has 15 amino acids. Germline V lookup: CDR1 SQVTM, CDR2 ANQGSEA. Trimming took 1 base from V and 1 from J, leaving 13 bases between them. The CDR3 DNA reads as TGCAGCGTTGAAGCTCCCGGACGGGGGAACACTGAAGCTTTCTTT. Protein: CSVEAPGRGNTEAFF. Full variable domain (missing parts from reference TRBV29-1 and TRBJ1-1): SAVISQKPSRDICQRGTSLTIQCQVDSQVTMMFWYRQQPGQSLTLIATANQGSEATYESGFVIDKFPISRPNLTFSTLTVSNMSPEDSSIYLCSVEAPGRGNTEAFFGQGTRLTVV.